This T cell receptor (beta chain) was recorded in a study of T cell changes during pregnancy in multiple sclerosis. TCRdb's copy holds only in-frame clones and misses some; the assay was immunoSEQ multiplex PCR. The profile shows under 120,000 clones, 91% of them singletons. The sequenced sample was peripheral blood, obtained after pregnancy. This TCR derives from a female donor with multiple sclerosis, enrolled in a pregnancy study.

CDR3 region: CASSYESRVTDTQYF. As DNA, the CDR3 is TGTGCCAGCAGCTACGAATCACGGGTAACAGATACGCAGTATTTT. The chain employs TRBV9 and TRBJ2-3; D uncertain. The V end lost 4 bases, the J end lost 3 bases, and 15 bases lay between the germline ends. Germline V CDR1 and CDR2: SGDLS, YYNGEE. CDR3 length: 15 residues. Looking up the rest from reference TRBV9 and TRBJ2-3 gives the full variable domain: DSGVTQTPKHLITATGQRVTLRCSPRSGDLSVYWYQQSLDQGLQFLIQYYNGEERAKGNILERFSAQQFPDLHSELNLSSLELGDSALYFCASSYESRVTDTQYFGPGTRLTVL.